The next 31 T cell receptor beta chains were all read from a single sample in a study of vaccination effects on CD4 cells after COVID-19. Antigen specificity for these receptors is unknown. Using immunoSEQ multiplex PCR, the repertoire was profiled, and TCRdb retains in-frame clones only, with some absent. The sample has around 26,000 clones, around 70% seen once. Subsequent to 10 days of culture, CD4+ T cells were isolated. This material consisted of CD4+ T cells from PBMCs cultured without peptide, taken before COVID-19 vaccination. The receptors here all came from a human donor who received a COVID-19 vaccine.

The CDR3, as DNA: TGTGCCAGCAGCTTACAGGGAGAGATAAATGAAAAACTGTTTTTT. Translating gives CASSLQGEINEKLFF. The gene calls are TRBV5-4 and TRBJ1-4; TRBD1 might be the D (6 bases). The CDR3 is 15 residues long. The germline gives CDR1 SGHNT, CDR2 YYREEE (reference sequence). V gave up 2 bases and J gave up 5 bases, with 13 bases separating them.

The CDR3 coding sequence is TGTGCCAGCAGCCCTCGCGGAGGCGGTACTAACTATGGCTACACCTTC. This translates into CASSPRGGGTNYGYTF. The genes are TRBV7-2 and TRBJ1-2, with D uncertain. The V end lost 5 bases, the J end lost 0 bases, and 16 bases lay between the germline ends. The CDR3 loop spans 16 amino acids. CDR1 is SGHTA and CDR2 is FQGNSA in the germline V gene.

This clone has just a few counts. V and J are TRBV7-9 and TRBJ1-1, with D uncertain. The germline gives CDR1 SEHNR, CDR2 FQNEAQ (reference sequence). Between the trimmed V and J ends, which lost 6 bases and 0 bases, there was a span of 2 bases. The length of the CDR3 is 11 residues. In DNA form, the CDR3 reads TGTGCCAGCAGAGTGAACACTGAAGCTTTCTTT. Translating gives CASRVNTEAFF. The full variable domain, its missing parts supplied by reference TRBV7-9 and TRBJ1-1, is DTGVSQNPRHKITKRGQNVTFRCDPISEHNRLYWYRQTLGQGPEFLTYFQNEAQLEKSRLLSDRFSAERPKGSFSTLEIQRTEQGDSAMYLCASRVNTEAFFGQGTRLTVV.

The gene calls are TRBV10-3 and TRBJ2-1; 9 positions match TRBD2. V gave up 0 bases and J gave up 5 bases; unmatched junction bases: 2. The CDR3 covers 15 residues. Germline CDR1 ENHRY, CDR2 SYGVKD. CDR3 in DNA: TGTGCCATCAGTGAGTCGGGGACTAGCAACAATGAGCAGTTCTTC. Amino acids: CAISESGTSNNEQFF.

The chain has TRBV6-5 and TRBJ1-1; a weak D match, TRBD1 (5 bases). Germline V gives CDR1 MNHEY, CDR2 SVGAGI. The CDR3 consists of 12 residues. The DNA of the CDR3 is TGTGCGGCCGGGACGGTGAACACTGAAGCTTTCTTT. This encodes CAAGTVNTEAFF.

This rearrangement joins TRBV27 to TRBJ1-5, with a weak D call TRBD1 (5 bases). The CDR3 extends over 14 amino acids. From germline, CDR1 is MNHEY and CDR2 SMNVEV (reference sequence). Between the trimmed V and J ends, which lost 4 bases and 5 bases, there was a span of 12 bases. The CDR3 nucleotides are TGTGCCAGCAGTTCGGGCAGGGCGGATCAGCCCCAGCATTTT. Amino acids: CASSSGRADQPQHF.

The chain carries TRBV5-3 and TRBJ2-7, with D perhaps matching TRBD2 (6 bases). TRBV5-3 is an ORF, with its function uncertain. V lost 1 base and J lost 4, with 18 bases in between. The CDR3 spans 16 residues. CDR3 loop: CARSLLGGPLPYEQYF. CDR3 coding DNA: TGTGCCAGAAGCTTGTTGGGGGGACCGCTGCCTTACGAGCAGTACTTC.

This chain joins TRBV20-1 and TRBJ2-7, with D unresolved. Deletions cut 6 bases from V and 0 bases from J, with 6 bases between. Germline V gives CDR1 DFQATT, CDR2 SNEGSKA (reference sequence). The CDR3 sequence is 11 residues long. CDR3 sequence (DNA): TGCAGTGCGGCGGACTCCTACGAGCAGTACTTC. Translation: CSAADSYEQYF.

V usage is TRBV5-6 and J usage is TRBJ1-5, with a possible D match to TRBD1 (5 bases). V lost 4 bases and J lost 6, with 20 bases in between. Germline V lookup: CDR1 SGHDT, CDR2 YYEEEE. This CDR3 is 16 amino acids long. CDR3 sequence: CASSLTLGAGSQPQHF. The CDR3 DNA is TGTGCCAGCAGCCTAACTCTCGGGGCAGGAAGTCAGCCCCAGCATTTT. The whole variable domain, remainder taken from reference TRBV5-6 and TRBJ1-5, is DAGVTQSPTHLIKTRGQQVTLRCSPKSGHDTVSWYQQALGQGPQFIFQYYEEEERQRGNFPDRFSGHQFPNYSSELNVNALLLGDSALYLCASSLTLGAGSQPQHFGDGTRLSIL.

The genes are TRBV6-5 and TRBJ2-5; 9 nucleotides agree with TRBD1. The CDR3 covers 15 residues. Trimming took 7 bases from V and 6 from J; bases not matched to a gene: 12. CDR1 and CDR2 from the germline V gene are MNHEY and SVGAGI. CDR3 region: CASTYSTGGGKTQYF. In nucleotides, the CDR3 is TGTGCCAGCACCTACAGTACAGGGGGCGGGAAGACCCAGTACTTC.

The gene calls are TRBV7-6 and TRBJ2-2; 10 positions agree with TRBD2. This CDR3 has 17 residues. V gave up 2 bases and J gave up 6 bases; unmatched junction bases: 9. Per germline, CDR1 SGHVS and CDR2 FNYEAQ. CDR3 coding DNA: TGTGCCAGCAGCTTATCTGGTACTAGCGGGATTTCCGGGGAGCTGTTTTTT. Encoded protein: CASSLSGTSGISGELFF.

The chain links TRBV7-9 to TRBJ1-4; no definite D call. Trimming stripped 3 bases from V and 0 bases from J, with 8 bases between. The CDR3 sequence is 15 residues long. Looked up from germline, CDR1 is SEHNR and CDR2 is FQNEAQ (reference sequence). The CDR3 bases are TGTGCCAGCAGCTTTGGGGATTCAACTAATGAAAAACTGTTTTTT. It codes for CASSFGDSTNEKLFF.

Here the CDR3 reads CASSDGAGGLDTQYF. CDR3 sequence (DNA): TGTGCCAGCAGTGATGGGGCCGGTGGGCTGGATACGCAGTATTTT. V usage is TRBV6-1 and J usage is TRBJ2-3, with D possibly being TRBD1 (5 bases). The CDR3 length is 15 residues. Germline lookup yields CDR1 MNHNS and CDR2 SASEGT. The V end lost 3 bases, the J end lost 6 bases, and 16 bases lay between the germline ends.

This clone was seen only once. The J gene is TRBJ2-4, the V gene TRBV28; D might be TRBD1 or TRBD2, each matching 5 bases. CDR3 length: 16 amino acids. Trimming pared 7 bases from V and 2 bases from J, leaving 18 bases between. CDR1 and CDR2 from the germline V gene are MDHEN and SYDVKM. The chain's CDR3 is CASTFGGGHPKNIQYF. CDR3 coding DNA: TGTGCCAGCACCTTTGGGGGTGGCCACCCCAAAAACATTCAGTACTTC.

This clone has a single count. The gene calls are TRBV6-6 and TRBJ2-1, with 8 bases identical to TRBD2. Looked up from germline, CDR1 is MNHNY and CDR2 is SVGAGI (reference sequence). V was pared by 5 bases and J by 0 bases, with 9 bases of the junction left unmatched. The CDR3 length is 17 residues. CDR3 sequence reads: CASSQGLSGSSYNEQFF. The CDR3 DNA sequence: TGTGCCAGCAGTCAGGGGTTGAGCGGGAGCTCCTACAATGAGCAGTTCTTC.

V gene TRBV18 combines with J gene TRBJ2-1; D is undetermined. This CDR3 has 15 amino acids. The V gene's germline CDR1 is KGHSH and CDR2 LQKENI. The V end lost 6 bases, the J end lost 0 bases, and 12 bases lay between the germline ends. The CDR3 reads CASSQIQSSYNEQFF. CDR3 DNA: TGTGCCAGCTCGCAGATTCAGAGCTCCTACAATGAGCAGTTCTTC.

CDR3: CASSNRGREKLFF. The DNA of the CDR3 is TGTGCCAGTAGTAACAGGGGGCGGGAAAAACTGTTTTTT. The chain has TRBV19 and TRBJ1-4; 9 nucleotides line up with TRBD1. CDR1 and CDR2 from the germline V gene are LNHDA and SQIVND (reference sequence). The CDR3 is 13 amino acids. J was trimmed by 8 bases and V by 4 bases; bases with no gene match: 2.

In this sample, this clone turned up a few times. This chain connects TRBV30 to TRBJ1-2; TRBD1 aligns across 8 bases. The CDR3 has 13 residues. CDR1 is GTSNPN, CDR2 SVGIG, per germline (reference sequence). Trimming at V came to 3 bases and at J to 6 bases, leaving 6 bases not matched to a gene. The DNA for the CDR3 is TGTGCCTGGAGCTGGACAGGGATCAATGGCTACACCTTC. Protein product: CAWSWTGINGYTF.

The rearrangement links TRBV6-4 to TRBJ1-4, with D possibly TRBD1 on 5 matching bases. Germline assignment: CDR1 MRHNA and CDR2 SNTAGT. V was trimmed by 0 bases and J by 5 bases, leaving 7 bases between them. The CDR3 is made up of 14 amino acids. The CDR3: CASSDSAGNEKLFF. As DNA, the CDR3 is TGTGCCAGCAGTGACTCGGCAGGGAATGAAAAACTGTTTTTT.

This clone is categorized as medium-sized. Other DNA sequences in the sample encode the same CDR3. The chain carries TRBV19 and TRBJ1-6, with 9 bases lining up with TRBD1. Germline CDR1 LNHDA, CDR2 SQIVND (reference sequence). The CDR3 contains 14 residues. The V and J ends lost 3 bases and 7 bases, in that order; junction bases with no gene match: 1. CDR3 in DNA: TGTGCCAGTAGTATTGGGACAGGGAATTCACCCCTCCACTTT. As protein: CASSIGTGNSPLHF.

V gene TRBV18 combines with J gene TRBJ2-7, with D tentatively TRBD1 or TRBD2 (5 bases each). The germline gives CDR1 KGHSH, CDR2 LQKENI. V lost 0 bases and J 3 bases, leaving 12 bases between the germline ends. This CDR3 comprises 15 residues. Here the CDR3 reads CASSPPRGGDYEQYF. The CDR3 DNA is TGTGCCAGCTCACCACCGAGGGGTGGGGACTACGAGCAGTACTTC. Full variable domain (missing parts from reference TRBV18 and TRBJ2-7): NAGVMQNPRHLVRRRGQEARLRCSPMKGHSHVYWYRQLPEEGLKFMVYLQKENIIDESGMPKERFSAEFPKEGPSILRIQQVVRGDSAAYFCASSPPRGGDYEQYFGPGTRLTVT.

The CDR3 DNA sequence: TGCGCCAGCGCCCCGGAGGCCTATAATTCACCCCTCCACTTT. Translating it yields CASAPEAYNSPLHF. The chain combines TRBV5-1 with TRBJ1-6; D gene ambiguous. Trimming took off 7 bases at V and 2 bases at J, with 10 bases between the two ends. The CDR3 spans 14 residues. Germline assignment: CDR1 SGHRS and CDR2 YFSETQ.

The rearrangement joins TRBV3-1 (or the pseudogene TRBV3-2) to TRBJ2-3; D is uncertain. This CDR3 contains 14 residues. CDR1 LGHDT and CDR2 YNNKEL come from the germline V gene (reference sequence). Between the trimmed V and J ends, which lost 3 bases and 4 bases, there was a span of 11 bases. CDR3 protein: CASSHAATPDTQYF. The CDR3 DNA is TGTGCCAGCAGCCACGCCGCTACTCCAGATACGCAGTATTTT.

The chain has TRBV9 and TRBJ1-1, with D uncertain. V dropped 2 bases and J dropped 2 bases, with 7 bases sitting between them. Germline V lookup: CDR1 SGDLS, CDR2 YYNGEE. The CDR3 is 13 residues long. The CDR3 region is CASSVHGNTEAFF. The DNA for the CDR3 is TGTGCCAGCAGCGTTCATGGAAACACTGAAGCTTTCTTT.

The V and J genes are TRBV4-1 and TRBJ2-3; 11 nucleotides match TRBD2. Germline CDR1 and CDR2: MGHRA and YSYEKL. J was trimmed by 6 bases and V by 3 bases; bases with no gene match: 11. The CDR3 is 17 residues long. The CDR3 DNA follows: TGCGCCAGCAGCCACCAACTAGCGGGAGTTGGGGTTGATACGCAGTATTTT. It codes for CASSHQLAGVGVDTQYF.

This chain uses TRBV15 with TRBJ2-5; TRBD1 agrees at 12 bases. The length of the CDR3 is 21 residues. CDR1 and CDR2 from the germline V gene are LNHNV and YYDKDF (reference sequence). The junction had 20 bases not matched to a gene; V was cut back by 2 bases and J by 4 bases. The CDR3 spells CATSRWVGQGAQICYRETQYF. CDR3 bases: TGTGCCACCAGCAGATGGGTGGGACAGGGGGCCCAGATTTGTTATCGAGAGACCCAGTACTTC.

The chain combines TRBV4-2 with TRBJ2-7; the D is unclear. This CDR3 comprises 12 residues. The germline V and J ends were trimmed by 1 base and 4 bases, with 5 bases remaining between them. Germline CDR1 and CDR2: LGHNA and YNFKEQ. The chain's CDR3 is CASSQGGYEQYF. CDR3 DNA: TGTGCCAGCAGCCAAGGGGGTTACGAGCAGTACTTC.

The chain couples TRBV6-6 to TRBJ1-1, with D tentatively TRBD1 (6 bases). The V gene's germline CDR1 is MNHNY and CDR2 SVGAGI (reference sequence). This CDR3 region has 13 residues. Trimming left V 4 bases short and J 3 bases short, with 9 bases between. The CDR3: CASSSTGYTEAFF. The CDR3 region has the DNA TGTGCCAGCAGTTCGACAGGTTACACTGAAGCTTTCTTT.

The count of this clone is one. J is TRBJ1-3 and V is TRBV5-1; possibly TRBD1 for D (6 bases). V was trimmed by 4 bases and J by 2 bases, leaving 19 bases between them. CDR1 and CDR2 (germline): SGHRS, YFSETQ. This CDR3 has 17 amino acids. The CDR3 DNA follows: TGCGCCAGCAGCCCCACTACTGACAGGCGGACTGGAAACACCATATATTTT. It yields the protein CASSPTTDRRTGNTIYF.

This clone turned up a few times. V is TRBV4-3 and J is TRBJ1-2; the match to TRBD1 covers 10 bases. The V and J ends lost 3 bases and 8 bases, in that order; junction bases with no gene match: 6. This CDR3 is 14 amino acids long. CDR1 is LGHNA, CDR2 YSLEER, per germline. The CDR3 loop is CASSQPDRGLGYTF. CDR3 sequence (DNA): TGCGCCAGCAGCCAGCCCGACAGGGGGCTAGGCTACACCTTC.

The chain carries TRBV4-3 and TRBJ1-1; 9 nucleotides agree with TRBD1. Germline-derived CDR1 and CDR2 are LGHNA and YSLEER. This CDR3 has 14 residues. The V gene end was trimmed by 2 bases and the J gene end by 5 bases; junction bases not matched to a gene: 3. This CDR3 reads CASSQRQGGTEAFF. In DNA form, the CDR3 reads TGCGCCAGCAGCCAAAGACAGGGGGGGACTGAAGCTTTCTTT.